The rows below give T cell receptor beta chains drawn from one sample of a study of T-cell memory formation after mild COVID-19. One entry per CDR3 protein results from TCRdb running MiXCR on the 5' RACE reads. The data contain hundreds of thousands of distinct CDR3 sequences, about 22% of them seen just once; the ten biggest clones take up roughly 8.3%. Sequencing input: PBMCs or a T cell subset sorted from them (not recorded which). The receptors stem from an adult woman who had mild COVID-19 (a few samples of this study predate the infection). Cell type and time point are not known. The CDR3 runs from the conserved cysteine through the conserved F or W. A D gene is named only where the DNA matches it firmly. Size is omitted from some rows. Given values are once, few, many or a class for expanded clones.

-	16	TRBV30	-	TRBJ1-5	CAWSPGDLPSNQPQHF	TGTGCCTGGAGCCCCGGGGACCTGCCTTCTAATCAGCCCCAGCATTTT
TRBD2	14	TRBV12-3/TRBV12-4	once	TRBJ2-5	CASGRGRNQETQYF	TGTGCCAGCGGGAGGGGCAGAAACCAAGAGACCCAGTACTTC
-	15	TRBV5-1	few	TRBJ2-1	CASSTGPAAYNEQFF	TGCGCCAGCAGCACGGGCCCCGCCGCTTACAATGAGCAGTTCTTC
TRBD2	19	TRBV3-1	-	TRBJ2-7	CASSQDLRLAGGHPYEQYF	TGTGCCAGCAGCCAAGATCTCAGACTAGCGGGGGGACACCCCTACGAGCAGTACTTC
TRBD1	12	TRBV25-1	-	TRBJ1-1	CASSDIQGEAFF	TGTGCCAGCAGTGACATACAGGGGGAAGCTTTCTTT
TRBD1	16	TRBV5-5	few	TRBJ1-2	CASSPILQGFNYGYTF	TGTGCCAGCAGCCCGATCCTACAGGGGTTCAACTATGGCTACACCTTC
-	14	TRBV5-1	few	TRBJ2-2	CASSVSGVSGELFF	TGCGCCAGCAGCGTCTCAGGAGTTAGCGGGGAGCTGTTTTTT
-	16	TRBV5-4	-	TRBJ2-2	CASSLAQPANTGELFF	TGTGCCAGCAGCTTGGCCCAACCGGCGAACACCGGGGAGCTGTTTTTT
TRBD1	15	TRBV10-3	few	TRBJ1-2	CAISGQGAALNGYTF	TGTGCCATCAGTGGACAGGGGGCGGCCCTGAATGGCTACACCTTC
TRBD1	14	TRBV7-3	-	TRBJ2-2	CASSLKQGHGELFF	TGTGCCAGCAGCTTAAAACAGGGGCACGGGGAGCTGTTTTTT
TRBD1	14	TRBV7-2	-	TRBJ1-4	CASSSHTGEEKLFF	TGTGCCAGCAGCTCCCATACAGGGGAGGAAAAACTGTTTTTT
TRBD2	17	TRBV7-6	few	TRBJ2-7	CASSLKGLAGDAYEQYF	TGTGCCAGCAGCCTTAAGGGACTAGCGGGGGATGCCTACGAGCAGTACTTC
-	15	TRBV10-3	-	TRBJ1-1	CATRGHIRGSTEAFF	TGTGCCACCCGAGGACATATCCGAGGGAGCACTGAAGCTTTCTTT
TRBD1	15	TRBV7-2	few	TRBJ2-1	CASSLVGQGSNEQFF	TGTGCCAGCAGCTTAGTCGGACAGGGGTCCAATGAGCAGTTCTTC
-	14	TRBV7-3	few	TRBJ2-3	CASSQEDRPDTQYF	TGTGCCAGCAGCCAAGAAGACAGACCAGATACGCAGTATTTT
-	11	TRBV20-1	-	TRBJ2-1	CSAFQRNEQFF	TGCAGTGCTTTCCAGCGTAATGAGCAGTTCTTC
TRBD2	16	TRBV4-2	-	TRBJ2-1	CASSLETSGRSNEQFF	TGTGCCAGCAGCCTCGAGACTAGCGGGAGGTCGAATGAGCAGTTCTTC
-	14	TRBV7-2	few	TRBJ1-2	CASSPTGLDYGYTF	TGTGCCAGCAGCCCGACAGGACTGGACTATGGCTACACCTTC
TRBD2	16	TRBV9	few	TRBJ2-3	CASSVGASGAADTQYF	TGTGCCAGCAGCGTAGGGGCTAGCGGGGCTGCAGATACGCAGTATTTT
TRBD2	17	TRBV12-3/TRBV12-4	many	TRBJ2-1	CASSLGVGIAGGQEQFF	TGTGCCAGCAGTTTAGGGGTGGGGATAGCGGGAGGTCAGGAGCAGTTCTTC
-	12	TRBV7-9	-	TRBJ1-1	CASSFLQTEAFF	TGTGCCAGCAGCTTTCTTCAAACTGAAGCTTTCTTT
TRBD1	15	TRBV30	-	TRBJ1-5	CAWSRRDRDTQPQHF	TGTGCCTGGAGCCGCCGGGACAGGGACACTCAGCCCCAGCATTTT
TRBD1	16	TRBV27	few	TRBJ2-5	CATKKGTGAVEETQYF	TGTGCCACCAAGAAAGGTACAGGGGCGGTCGAAGAGACCCAGTACTTC
-	15	TRBV9	-	TRBJ1-1	CASSVGGGQNTEAFF	TGTGCCAGCAGCGTAGGTGGGGGGCAGAACACTGAAGCTTTCTTT
-	15	TRBV7-9	-	TRBJ1-3	CASSPQELPGNTIYF	TGTGCCAGCAGCCCACAGGAATTACCTGGAAACACCATATATTTT
TRBD1	15	TRBV24-1	-	TRBJ2-3	CATSGLTGVTDTQYF	TGTGCCACCAGTGGACTGACAGGGGTCACAGATACGCAGTATTTT
-	13	TRBV20-1	-	TRBJ2-7	CSARGEDPYEQYF	TGCAGTGCTAGGGGGGAGGACCCCTACGAGCAGTACTTC
-	12	TRBV7-2	many	TRBJ2-7	CASSSGPYEQYF	TGTGCCAGCAGCTCCGGCCCATACGAGCAGTACTTC
-	12	TRBV30	-	TRBJ1-1	CAWAPGSTEAFF	TGTGCCTGGGCCCCGGGGAGCACTGAAGCTTTCTTT
-	14	TRBV7-9	few	TRBJ1-1	CASRPREMNTEAFF	TGTGCCAGCAGACCTAGAGAAATGAACACTGAAGCTTTCTTT
-	14	TRBV12-3/TRBV12-4	few	TRBJ1-1	CASSATGRGTEAFF	TGTGCCAGCTCCGCCACAGGGAGGGGCACTGAAGCTTTCTTT
-	15	TRBV29-1	few	TRBJ2-2	CSVGSGRRTTGELFF	TGCAGCGTTGGTTCCGGGCGGAGGACCACCGGGGAGCTGTTTTTT
-	15	TRBV7-3	few	TRBJ2-4	CASSLHGSAKNIQYF	TGTGCCAGCAGCTTGCACGGGAGCGCCAAAAACATTCAGTACTTC
-	15	TRBV3-1	few	TRBJ2-1	CASSQRGSGLNEQFF	TGTGCCAGCAGCCAAAGGGGGTCGGGGCTCAATGAGCAGTTCTTC
-	14	TRBV4-1	-	TRBJ2-3	CASSQVTAEDTQYF	TGCGCCAGCAGCCAAGTAACGGCTGAGGATACGCAGTATTTT
-	16	TRBV5-1	few	TRBJ2-6	CASSPGHYSGANVLTF	TGCGCCAGCAGCCCTGGACATTACTCTGGGGCCAACGTCCTGACTTTC
-	14	TRBV7-6	-	TRBJ1-1	CASSPRLFNTEAFF	TGTGCCAGCAGCCCGAGGTTGTTCAACACTGAAGCTTTCTTT
TRBD2	17	TRBV15	few	TRBJ2-4	CATSRETLAGRKNIQYF	TGTGCCACCAGCAGAGAGACTTTAGCGGGGCGGAAAAACATTCAGTACTTC
TRBD1	14	TRBV6-2/TRBV6-3	once	TRBJ2-7	CASRRQGALYEQYF	TGTGCCAGCAGGCGACAGGGAGCCCTCTACGAGCAGTACTTC
-	15	TRBV7-2	few	TRBJ1-1	CASSLAGPLNTEAFF	TGTGCCAGCAGCTTAGCAGGGCCCTTGAACACTGAAGCTTTCTTT
TRBD2	15	TRBV20-1	-	TRBJ2-7	CSARKRLAGLYEQYF	TGCAGTGCTAGAAAAAGACTAGCGGGGCTTTACGAGCAGTACTTC
-	15	TRBV12-3/TRBV12-4	-	TRBJ1-4	CASSLSVGRREKLFF	TGTGCCAGCAGTTTGTCGGTAGGAAGGCGTGAAAAACTGTTTTTT
-	14	TRBV30	-	TRBJ1-1	CAANTGTLTTEAFF	TGTGCTGCCAATACCGGGACTTTGACCACTGAAGCTTTCTTT
TRBD1	18	TRBV11-3	few	TRBJ2-7	CASSPGANRGLPPDEQYF	TGTGCCAGCAGCCCGGGGGCCAACAGGGGGCTCCCCCCAGACGAGCAGTACTTC
-	15	TRBV4-1	-	TRBJ2-7	CASSQVESTTYEQYF	TGCGCCAGCAGCCAAGTGGAGAGCACGACCTACGAGCAGTACTTC
-	13	TRBV9	-	TRBJ2-7	CASSTTGFDEQYF	TGTGCCAGCAGCACGACAGGTTTCGACGAGCAGTACTTC
-	12	TRBV7-2	-	TRBJ2-1	CASSLAGSEQFF	TGTGCCAGCAGCTTAGCGGGATCCGAGCAGTTCTTC
TRBD2	16	TRBV20-1	-	TRBJ2-3	CSARLLTSGNTDTQYF	TGCAGTGCTAGGCTACTGACTAGCGGGAACACAGATACGCAGTATTTT
TRBD2	14	TRBV20-1	few	TRBJ2-1	CSASSGSSYNEQFF	TGCAGTGCCAGTAGCGGGAGCTCCTACAATGAGCAGTTCTTC
-	16	TRBV12-3/TRBV12-4	few	TRBJ2-7	CASSLGGQGGSYEQYF	TGTGCCAGCAGTTTAGGTGGTCAGGGGGGATCCTACGAGCAGTACTTC
-	15	TRBV12-3/TRBV12-4	-	TRBJ2-3	CASSYVVGGPDTQYF	TGTGCCAGCAGTTATGTGGTAGGGGGTCCGGATACGCAGTATTTT
-	17	TRBV18	few	TRBJ2-3	CASSPTSYRPLADTQYF	TGTGCCAGCTCACCCACGAGTTACAGACCCTTGGCAGATACGCAGTATTTT